This note documents a single T cell receptor beta chain sequence. What it binds is unknown. The sample comes from a study of blood T cells in healthy people across ages. A second PCR, run for roughly 7 to 12 cycles, used a sample-barcoded 5' primer plus a J-beta primer mix. MiXCR, run by TCRdb on the 5' RACE reads, gives a single entry per CDR3 protein. The repertoire holds some 1.6 million distinct CDR3 sequences, with roughly 32% as singletons. Regarding the study as a whole: When set beside aged donors, long-lived donors presented more naive CD4+ cells and higher diversity.

V was shortened by 4 bases and J by 3 bases, with 13 bases between the two germline ends. The CDR3 is made up of 15 amino acids. Germline V gene lookup returns CDR1 LGHDT and CDR2 YNNKEL (reference sequence). Sequencing used blood. This rearrangement joins TRBV3-1 to TRBJ2-1; D gene uncertain. This TCR was recovered from a woman aged 25 to 45 in good health. The CDR3 DNA follows: TGTGCCAGCAGCCGATCTTTGACTGACTACAATGAGCAGTTCTTC. It yields the protein CASSRSLTDYNEQFF.